The 23 T cell receptor beta chains listed next were all sequenced from one sample in a study of cytomegalovirus exposure and HLA in healthy donors. PCR employed 60 Vbeta and 13 Jbeta primers. The data were produced by immunoSEQ multiplex PCR, yet TCRdb's version contains in-frame clones alone and is incomplete. This sample has 150,000 to 200,000 clones; roughly four fifths occur once, and the top ten carry roughly 5%. The source material was PBMCs. These receptors were obtained from a girl aged 5-17 years in good health and CMV-seropositive.

The CDR3 region has the DNA TGTGCCAGCAAAGGGTCAGGACAGGGTCTTTTCTTT. Its protein product is CASKGSGQGLFF. The chain joins TRBV27 to TRBJ1-1; TRBD1 agrees at 8 bases. Germline-derived CDR1 and CDR2 are MNHEY and SMNVEV (reference sequence). V trimming: 7 bases; J trimming: 13 bases; junction bases outside the gene matches: 11. This CDR3 is built from 12 residues.

The chain employs TRBV28 and TRBJ1-2, with a weak D call TRBD1 (6 bases). V shed 6 bases and J shed 5 bases, with 19 bases lying between them. CDR3 length: 15 amino acids. Germline values: CDR1 MDHEN, CDR2 SYDVKM. Written as DNA, the CDR3 is TGTGCCAGCAGGCGGGAGGGACAAATGCGGTATGGCTACACCTTC. Translated, it gives CASRREGQMRYGYTF.

V gene TRBV6-1 combines with J gene TRBJ1-1; D not resolved. Looked up from germline, CDR1 is MNHNS and CDR2 is SASEGT. The germline V and J ends were trimmed by 0 bases and 5 bases, with 7 bases remaining between them. CDR3 length equals 13 residues. The CDR3 is CASSEAGRTEAFF. The DNA for the CDR3 is TGTGCCAGCAGTGAAGCAGGGAGGACTGAAGCTTTCTTT.

The chain combines TRBV7-8 with TRBJ1-1, with D hard to call. This CDR3 is built from 14 residues. Germline lookup yields CDR1 SGHVS and CDR2 FQNEAQ. The V end lost 1 base, the J end lost 3 bases, and 9 bases lay between the germline ends. CDR3 sequence reads: CASSLVRVDTEAFF. CDR3 DNA: TGTGCCAGCAGCTTAGTACGCGTGGACACTGAAGCTTTCTTT.

CDR3 protein: CASSYRLFYLNTEAFF. DNA of the CDR3: TGTGCCAGCAGTTACCGTTTATTTTACTTGAACACTGAAGCTTTCTTT. V gene TRBV6-5 combines with J gene TRBJ1-1; D is unclear. There are 16 residues in the CDR3. V shed 2 bases and J shed 0 bases, with 13 bases lying between them. From germline, CDR1 is MNHEY and CDR2 SVGAGI.

There are a few counts of this clone. This sequence joins TRBV13 and TRBJ1-2; a weak D match, TRBD1 (5 bases). The length of the CDR3 is 15 residues. Looked up from germline, CDR1 is PRHDT and CDR2 is FYEKMQ (reference sequence). Trimming stripped 4 bases from V and 5 bases from J, with 17 bases between. The CDR3 bases are TGTGCCAGCAGCTCCCCCGGCCCGGGGGGTTATGGCTACACCTTC. Encoded protein: CASSSPGPGGYGYTF.

V gene TRBV10-2 combines with J gene TRBJ1-2, with 10 bases fitting TRBD1. The germline V gene has CDR1 WSHSY and CDR2 SAAADI. The CDR3 has 16 residues. V shed 6 bases, J shed 3 bases, and the junction held 10 bases outside the gene matches. CDR3 in DNA: TGCGCCAGCAGATCAAGGGGGACAGGGGTAGACTATGGCTACACCTTC. Encoded protein: CASRSRGTGVDYGYTF.

The J gene is TRBJ1-1, the V gene TRBV7-6, with no clear D. Trimming took off 1 base at V and 8 bases at J, with 11 bases between the two ends. CDR1 SGHVS and CDR2 FNYEAQ come from the germline V gene. The CDR3 sequence is 13 residues long. CDR3 DNA sequence: TGTGCCAGCAGCTTAGACCGAAACTCAGAAGCTTTCTTT. As protein: CASSLDRNSEAFF. Filled out from reference TRBV7-6 and TRBJ1-1, the complete variable domain reads GAGVSQSPRYKVTKRGQDVALRCDPISGHVSLYWYRQALGQGPEFLTYFNYEAQQDKSGLPNDRFSAERPEGSISTLTIQRTEQRDSAMYRCASSLDRNSEAFFGQGTRLTVV.

The V gene is TRBV27, the J gene TRBJ1-1, with D possibly being TRBD1 (6 bases). The V gene lost 2 bases and the J gene lost 4 bases, with 11 bases spanning the gap. The CDR3 totals 14 residues. Germline CDR1 and CDR2: MNHEY and SMNVEV (reference sequence). Here the CDR3 DNA reads TGTGCCAGCAGTTTACAGGGGACCTTCACTGAAGCTTTCTTT. Residues: CASSLQGTFTEAFF.

This rearrangement joins TRBV27 to TRBJ1-5; D remains ambiguous. The germline gives CDR1 MNHEY, CDR2 SMNVEV (reference sequence). V was shortened by 0 bases and J by 1 base, with 7 bases between the two germline ends. This CDR3 has 15 amino acids. CDR3 sequence (DNA): TGTGCCAGCAGTTTATCCGGGGAAAGCAATCAGCCCCAGCATTTT. Its translation: CASSLSGESNQPQHF.

The genes are TRBV2 and TRBJ2-4, with a tentative D call TRBD1 (5 bases). Looked up from germline, CDR1 is SNHLY and CDR2 is FYNNEI. This CDR3 spans 18 amino acids. The germline V and J ends were trimmed by 6 bases and 0 bases, with 21 bases remaining between them. Written as DNA, the CDR3 is TGTGCCAGCAGCTCCCAGCTTATGGGGCAAGAAGCCAAAAACATTCAGTACTTC. The encoded protein is CASSSQLMGQEAKNIQYF.

In this sample, this clone turned up once. The rearrangement uses TRBV5-4 and TRBJ1-2; the D gene is possibly TRBD1 (5 bases). Deletions cut 0 bases from V and 6 bases from J, with 18 bases between. The CDR3 runs 16 residues. Germline CDR1 SGHNT, CDR2 YYREEE (reference sequence). The CDR3 nucleotides are TGTGCCAGCAGCTTGGCCGCAGGGATCACTATAGATGGCTACACCTTC. Its translation is CASSLAAGITIDGYTF.

The CDR3 is CASSKGGTLWNEQYF. The CDR3 bases are TGTGCCAGCAGCAAAGGTGGGACACTTTGGAACGAGCAGTACTTC. The chain carries TRBV21-1 and TRBJ2-7; the table's TRBD1 call for D was not verified on the DNA. TRBV21-1 is a pseudogene. The CDR3 contains 15 residues.

The chain uses TRBV4-2 and TRBJ1-2; 8 positions agree with TRBD1. The CDR3 sequence is 13 residues long. Germline V CDR1 and CDR2: LGHNA, YNFKEQ. V was pared by 7 bases and J by 4 bases, with 5 bases of the junction left unmatched. CDR3 coding DNA: TGTGCCAGCATGGGGACAGGAGTCTATGGCTACACCTTC. It codes for CASMGTGVYGYTF.

The chain employs TRBV6-5 and TRBJ2-5; D perhaps matches TRBD1 (6 bases). The ends were cut back, 7 bases at V and 7 bases at J, with 13 bases in the middle. CDR1 and CDR2 from the germline V gene are MNHEY and SVGAGI. The CDR3 is made up of 12 amino acids. CDR3 DNA: TGTGCCAGCACAGGACAGCATGGGACCCAGTACTTC. This encodes CASTGQHGTQYF.

This rearrangement joins TRBV19 to TRBJ2-1, with 13 nucleotides matching TRBD2. This CDR3 comprises 15 residues. With V trimmed by 5 bases and J by 4 bases, 2 bases remained unmatched. Germline CDR1 and CDR2: LNHDA and SQIVND (reference sequence). The DNA for the CDR3 is TGTGCCAGTAGTGGACTAGCGGGGGATTACAATGAGCAGTTCTTC. This encodes CASSGLAGDYNEQFF. The complete variable domain, with remaining parts taken from reference TRBV19 and TRBJ2-1, reads DGGITQSPKYLFRKEGQNVTLSCEQNLNHDAMYWYRQDPGQGLRLIYYSQIVNDFQKGDIAEGYSVSREKKESFPLTVTSAQKNPTAFYLCASSGLAGDYNEQFFGPGTRLTVL.

The chain uses TRBV29-1 and TRBJ2-1; D might be TRBD1 (6 bases). The V and J ends lost 6 bases and 6 bases respectively, with 12 bases between them. CDR1 is SQVTM, CDR2 ANQGSEA, per germline. The CDR3 consists of 12 residues. In nucleotides, the CDR3 is TGCAGCGTCGGGACACCACTCAATGAGCAGTTCTTC. Protein: CSVGTPLNEQFF.

This clone was picked up a small number of times. The chain is built from TRBV4-1 and TRBJ2-5, with 9 nucleotides matching TRBD2. The V segment lost 4 bases and the J segment 3 bases; nucleotides outside the gene matches: 9. CDR1 is MGHRA and CDR2 is YSYEKL in the germline V gene. There are 16 residues in the CDR3. CDR3 sequence (DNA): TGCGCCAGCAGCCCAGAGGTCGCGGGGGGGAAAGAGACCCAGTACTTC. Protein sequence: CASSPEVAGGKETQYF.

The gene calls are TRBV19 and TRBJ1-1; 7 nucleotides line up with TRBD1. The CDR3 is 13 residues long. The ends lost 5 bases at V and 7 bases at J; junction bases unmatched: 7. The V gene's germline CDR1 is LNHDA and CDR2 SQIVND (reference sequence). The DNA for the CDR3 is TGTGCCAGTAGTCCCTTCCAGGGGGGTGAAGCTTTCTTT. This sequence encodes CASSPFQGGEAFF.

A single count supports this clone. The chain is built from TRBV7-9 and TRBJ2-1; D remains unclear. Trimming removed 2 bases from V and 0 bases from J, with 8 bases in between. The V gene's germline CDR1 is SEHNR and CDR2 FQNEAQ (reference sequence). This CDR3 comprises 15 residues. The CDR3 region has the DNA TGTGCCAGCAGCTTACCGTGGAGCTCCTACAATGAGCAGTTCTTC. The encoded protein is CASSLPWSSYNEQFF.

J is TRBJ2-1 and V is TRBV4-2, with TRBD1 as a possible D gene (5 bases). Germline CDR1 LGHNA, CDR2 YNFKEQ. CDR3 size: 17 residues. V was pared by 5 bases and J by 0 bases, with 17 bases between. The CDR3 region has the DNA TGTGCCAGCAGCAAAGGGGTCCCGACAGACTCCTACAATGAGCAGTTCTTC. It encodes CASSKGVPTDSYNEQFF.

The chain recombines TRBV4-1 with TRBJ1-4; TRBD1 might be the D (6 bases). The CDR3 contains 16 residues. V lost 2 bases and J lost 7, with 17 bases in between. Germline lookup yields CDR1 MGHRA and CDR2 YSYEKL. The CDR3 reads CASSQTGYRVGEKLFF. The CDR3 nucleotides are TGCGCCAGCAGCCAAACTGGATACAGGGTTGGTGAAAAACTGTTTTTT.

In the case of this clone: One junction end disagrees with the germline gene, perhaps due to a read error. This chain uses TRBV19 with TRBJ1-1; the match to TRBD1 covers 7 bases. CDR3 length equals 13 residues. Germline V lookup: CDR1 LNHDA, CDR2 SQIVND (reference sequence). The CDR3 coding sequence is TGTGCCAGTAGTGACAGGGCGGACACTGAAGCTTCCTTT. Translated: CASSDRADTEASF.